Given below is one T cell receptor (beta chain) in context. The antigen is not known. The conserved closing phenylalanine or tryptophan is absent in this CDR3, likely reflecting a read error. Trimming removed 5 bases at V and 0 bases at J, with 7 bases between. The CDR3 runs 13 residues. The germline CDR1 and CDR2 sequences are SGHTA and FQGTGA. These data come from a study of CD8+CD57+ T cells in acquired aplastic anemia. Study information: An average of roughly 3 ug of DNA was obtained from sorted CD4+ and CD8+ cells. Average CD4+ read depth in healthy donors was 9.5 million to 13 million reads. The study, taken as a whole, reports: Researchers report that around 30 CD8+ CDR3 sequences appeared in both patients and controls. For CD8+ Simpson's diversity, patients and controls showed no significant difference.

Profiles of TCR beta VDJ and CDR3 were generated from a genomic DNA template. TCRdb re-called the reads with MiXCR, one entry per CDR3 protein. The sample has a few hundred thousand distinct CDR3 sequences; about two thirds are singletons. This TCR was recovered from a human donor in good health, serving as a control. Sequenced input: sorted CD4+, CD8+, or CD8+CD57+ T cells (not recorded which) from PBMCs. The V and J genes are TRBV7-3 and TRBJ1-1; D call uncertain. The CDR3 nucleotides are TGTGCCAGCAGCCATCAGATGAACACTGAAGCTTTCAGA. Residues: CASSHQMNTEAFR.